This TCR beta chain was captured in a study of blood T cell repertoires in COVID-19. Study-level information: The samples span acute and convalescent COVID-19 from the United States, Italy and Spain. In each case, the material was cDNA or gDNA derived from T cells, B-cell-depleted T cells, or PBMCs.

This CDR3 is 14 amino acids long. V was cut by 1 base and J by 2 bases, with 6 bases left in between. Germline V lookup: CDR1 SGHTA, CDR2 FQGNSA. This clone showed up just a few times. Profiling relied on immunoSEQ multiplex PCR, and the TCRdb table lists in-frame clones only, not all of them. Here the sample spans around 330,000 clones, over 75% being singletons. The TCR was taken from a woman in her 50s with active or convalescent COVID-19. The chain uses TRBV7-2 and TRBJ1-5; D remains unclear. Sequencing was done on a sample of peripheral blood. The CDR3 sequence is CASSLESGNQPQHF. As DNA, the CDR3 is TGTGCCAGCAGCTTAGAATCGGGCAATCAGCCCCAGCATTTT.